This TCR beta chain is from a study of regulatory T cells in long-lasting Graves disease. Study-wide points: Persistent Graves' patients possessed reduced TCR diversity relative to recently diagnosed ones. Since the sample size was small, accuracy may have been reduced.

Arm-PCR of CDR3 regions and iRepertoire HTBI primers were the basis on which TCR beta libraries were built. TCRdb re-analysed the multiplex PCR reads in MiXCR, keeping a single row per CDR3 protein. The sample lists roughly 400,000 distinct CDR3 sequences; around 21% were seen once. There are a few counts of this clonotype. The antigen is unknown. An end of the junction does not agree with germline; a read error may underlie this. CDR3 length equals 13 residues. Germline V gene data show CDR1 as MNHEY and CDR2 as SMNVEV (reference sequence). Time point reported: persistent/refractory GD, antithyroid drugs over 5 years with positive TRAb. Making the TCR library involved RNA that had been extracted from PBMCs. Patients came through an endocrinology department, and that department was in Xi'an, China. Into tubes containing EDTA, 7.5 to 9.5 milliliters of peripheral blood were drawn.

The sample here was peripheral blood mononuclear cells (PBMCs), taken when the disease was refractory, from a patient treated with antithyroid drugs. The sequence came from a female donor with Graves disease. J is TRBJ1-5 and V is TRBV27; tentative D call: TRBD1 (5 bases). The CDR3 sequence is CASSVSGKQPQHF. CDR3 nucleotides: TGTGCCAGCAGTGTATCAGGGAAACAGCCCCAGCATTTT.